The clone carrying this TCR beta chain was observed a handful of times. Germline trimming cut 2 bases from V and 4 bases from J; bases unmatched to any gene: 7. Per germline, CDR1 MNHEY and CDR2 SMNVEV (reference sequence). CDR3 length equals 15 residues. Sequencing used immunoSEQ multiplex PCR; TCRdb keeps in-frame clones, though not all of them. The table lists roughly 10,000 clones, about 50% of them singletons, with approximately 16% in the top ten. Treatment indicated: randomized to nivolumab then ipilimumab (arm A) or the reverse (arm B). Live CD3+CD8+ CD19− CD56− cells were sorted from PBMCs. These data belong to a study of sequential checkpoint blockade in melanoma. Study details: Arm A got nivolumab then ipilimumab; arm B the reverse, 1:1.

The sequenced sample was CD8+ T cells sorted from blood (inferred from file names), obtained from a patient given nivolumab and ipilimumab in sequence. This receptor was identified in a human donor with melanoma. The genes are TRBV27 and TRBJ2-5; 7 nucleotides match TRBD1. Written as DNA, the CDR3 is TGTGCCAGCAGTTTACGACAGGGTTTTACAGAGACCCAGTACTTC. Translating gives CASSLRQGFTETQYF.